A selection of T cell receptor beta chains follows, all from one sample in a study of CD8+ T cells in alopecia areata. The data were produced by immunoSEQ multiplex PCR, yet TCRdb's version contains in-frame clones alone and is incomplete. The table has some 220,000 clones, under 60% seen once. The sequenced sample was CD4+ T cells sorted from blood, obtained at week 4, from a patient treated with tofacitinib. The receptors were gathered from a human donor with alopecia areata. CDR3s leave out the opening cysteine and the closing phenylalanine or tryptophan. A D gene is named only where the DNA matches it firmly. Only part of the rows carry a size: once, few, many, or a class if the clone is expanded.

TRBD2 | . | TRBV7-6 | ASSQQGSSGGSDTQY
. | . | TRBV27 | ASSWEGVDSPLH
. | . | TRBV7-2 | ASSLVSRGDGEAF
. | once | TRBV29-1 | SASAGTDRTHEQF
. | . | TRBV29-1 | SVEPATNEKLF
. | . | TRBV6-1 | ASGSGTGFLEQY
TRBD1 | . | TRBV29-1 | SALLRDRGSLSYEQY
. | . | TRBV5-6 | ASRYRNTGELF
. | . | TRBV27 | ASSQDGRTQY
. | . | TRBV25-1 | ASREEGYEQY
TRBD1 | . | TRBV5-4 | ASSLRTGLNTEAF
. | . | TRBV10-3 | AISEGADYGYT
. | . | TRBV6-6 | ASKGRFGDSNQPQH
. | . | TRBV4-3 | ASSQGRNNQPQH
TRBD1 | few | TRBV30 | AWSGRDRTNSPLH
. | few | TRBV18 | ASSPEGNTEAF
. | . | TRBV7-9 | ASSASRGTEAF
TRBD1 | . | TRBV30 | AWSLSGGGYGYT
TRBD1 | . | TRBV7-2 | ASSSTGNVADTQY
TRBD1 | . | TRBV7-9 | ASSYGTDYEQY
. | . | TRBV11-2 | ASSARQNSYEQY
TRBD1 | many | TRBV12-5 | ASGLGQGAREAF
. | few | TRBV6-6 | ASSSALQVEQY
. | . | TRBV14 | ASSRRGIYNEQF
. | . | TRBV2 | ASSGQGNYGYT
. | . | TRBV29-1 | SGILQGTEAF
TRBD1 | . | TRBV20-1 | SATDRTEQY
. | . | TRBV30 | AWSSRGYGYT
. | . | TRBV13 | ASSLGVTGELF
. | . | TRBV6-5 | ASSGSGANVLT
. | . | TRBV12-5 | ASAPRAGLGYEQY
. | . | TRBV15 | ATSRDNTYSGANVLT
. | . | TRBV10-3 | ATGGHHNEQF